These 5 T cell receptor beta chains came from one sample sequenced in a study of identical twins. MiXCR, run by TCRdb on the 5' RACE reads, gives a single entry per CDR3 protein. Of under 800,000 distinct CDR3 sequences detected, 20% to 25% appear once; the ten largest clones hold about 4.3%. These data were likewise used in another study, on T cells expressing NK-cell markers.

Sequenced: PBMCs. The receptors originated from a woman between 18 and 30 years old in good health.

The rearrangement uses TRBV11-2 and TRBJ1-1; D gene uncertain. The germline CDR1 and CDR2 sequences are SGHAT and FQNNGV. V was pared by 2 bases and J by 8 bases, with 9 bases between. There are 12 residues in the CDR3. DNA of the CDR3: TGTGCCAGCAGCTTATCCCTTCTAGAAGCTTTCTTT. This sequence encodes CASSLSLLEAFF. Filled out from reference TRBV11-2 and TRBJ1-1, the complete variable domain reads EAGVAQSPRYKIIEKRQSVAFWCNPISGHATLYWYQQILGQGPKLLIQFQNNGVVDDSQLPKDRFSAERLKGVDSTLKIQPAKLEDSAVYLCASSLSLLEAFFGQGTRLTVV.

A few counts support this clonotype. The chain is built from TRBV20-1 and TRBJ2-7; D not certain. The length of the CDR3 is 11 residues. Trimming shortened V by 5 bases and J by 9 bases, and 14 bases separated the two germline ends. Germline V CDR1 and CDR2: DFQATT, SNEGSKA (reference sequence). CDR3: CSAESTWGQYF. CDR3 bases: TGCAGTGCTGAATCAACTTGGGGGCAGTACTTC.

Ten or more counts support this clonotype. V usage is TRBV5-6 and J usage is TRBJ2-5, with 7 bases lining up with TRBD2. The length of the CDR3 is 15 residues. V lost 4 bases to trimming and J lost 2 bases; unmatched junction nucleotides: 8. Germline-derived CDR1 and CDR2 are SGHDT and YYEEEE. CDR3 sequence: CASSAPSGGQETQYF. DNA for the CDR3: TGTGCCAGCAGCGCCCCTTCGGGAGGACAAGAGACCCAGTACTTC. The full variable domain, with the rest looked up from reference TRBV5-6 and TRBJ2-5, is DAGVTQSPTHLIKTRGQQVTLRCSPKSGHDTVSWYQQALGQGPQFIFQYYEEEERQRGNFPDRFSGHQFPNYSSELNVNALLLGDSALYLCASSAPSGGQETQYFGPGTRLLVL.

CDR3 sequence reads: CASSSRNRGRKGYTF. The CDR3 nucleotides read TGTGCCAGCAGTTCCCGCAACAGGGGAAGGAAGGGCTACACCTTC. V gene TRBV12-3 or TRBV12-4 combines with J gene TRBJ1-2; TRBD1 matches at 7 bases. CDR3 size: 15 residues. The V segment lost 4 bases and the J segment 8 bases; nucleotides outside the gene matches: 13.

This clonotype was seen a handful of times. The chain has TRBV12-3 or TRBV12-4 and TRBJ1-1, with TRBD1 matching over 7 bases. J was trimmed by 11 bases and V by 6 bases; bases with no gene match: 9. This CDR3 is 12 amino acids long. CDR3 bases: TGTGCCAGCAGGGGAGGACAGGAGGGTGCTTTCTTT. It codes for CASRGGQEGAFF.